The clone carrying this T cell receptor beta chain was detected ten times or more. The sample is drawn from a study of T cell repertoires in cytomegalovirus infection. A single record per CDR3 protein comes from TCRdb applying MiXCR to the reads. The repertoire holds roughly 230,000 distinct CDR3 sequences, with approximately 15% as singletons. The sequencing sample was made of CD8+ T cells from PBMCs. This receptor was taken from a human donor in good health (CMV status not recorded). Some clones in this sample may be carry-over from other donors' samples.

Written as DNA, the CDR3 is TGTGCCAGCAGCTTGACCCCTAAGGGGGCTCTCTCCTACGAGCAGTACTTC. The encoded protein is CASSLTPKGALSYEQYF. The V and J genes are TRBV7-9 and TRBJ2-7; 7 bases are a match to TRBD1. Germline CDR1 and CDR2: SEHNR and FQNEAQ (reference sequence). V gave up 3 bases and J gave up 0 bases; unmatched junction bases: 11. CDR3 length equals 17 residues. The full variable domain, completed using reference TRBV7-9 and TRBJ2-7, is DTGVSQNPRHKITKRGQNVTFRCDPISEHNRLYWYRQTLGQGPEFLTYFQNEAQLEKSRLLSDRFSAERPKGSFSTLEIQRTEQGDSAMYLCASSLTPKGALSYEQYFGPGTRLTVT.